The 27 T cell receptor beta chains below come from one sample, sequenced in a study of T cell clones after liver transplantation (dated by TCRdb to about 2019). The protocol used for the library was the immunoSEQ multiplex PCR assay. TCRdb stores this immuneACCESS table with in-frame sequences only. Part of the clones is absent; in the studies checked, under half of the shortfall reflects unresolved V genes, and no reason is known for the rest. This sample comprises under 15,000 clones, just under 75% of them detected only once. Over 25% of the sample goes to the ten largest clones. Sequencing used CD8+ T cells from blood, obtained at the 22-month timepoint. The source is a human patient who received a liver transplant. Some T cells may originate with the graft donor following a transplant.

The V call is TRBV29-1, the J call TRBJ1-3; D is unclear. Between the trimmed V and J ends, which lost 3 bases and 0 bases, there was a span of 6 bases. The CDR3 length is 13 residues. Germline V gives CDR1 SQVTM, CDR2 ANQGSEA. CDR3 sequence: CSVEFSSGNTIYF. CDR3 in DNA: TGCAGCGTTGAGTTTAGCTCTGGAAACACCATATATTTT.

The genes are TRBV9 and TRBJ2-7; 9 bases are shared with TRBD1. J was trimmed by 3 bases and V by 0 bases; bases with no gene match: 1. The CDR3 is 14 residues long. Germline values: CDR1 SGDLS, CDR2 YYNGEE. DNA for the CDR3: TGTGCCAGCAGCGTAGGGGACAGGGACTACGAGCAGTACTTC. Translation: CASSVGDRDYEQYF.

The CDR3 is CASSQDSRETQYF. The CDR3 DNA is TGCGCCAGCAGCCAAGACTCGCGGGAGACCCAGTACTTC. The chain combines TRBV4-3 with TRBJ2-5, with unresolved D. CDR1 is LGHNA, CDR2 YSLEER, per germline. This CDR3 region has 13 residues. Between the trimmed V and J ends, which lost 0 bases and 5 bases, there was a span of 7 bases.

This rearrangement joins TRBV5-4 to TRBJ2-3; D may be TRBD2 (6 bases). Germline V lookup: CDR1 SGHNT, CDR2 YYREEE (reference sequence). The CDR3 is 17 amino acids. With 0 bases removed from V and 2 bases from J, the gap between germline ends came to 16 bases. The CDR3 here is CASSLGGVGGATDTQYF. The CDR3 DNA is TGTGCCAGCAGCTTGGGTGGGGTAGGCGGGGCCACAGATACGCAGTATTTT. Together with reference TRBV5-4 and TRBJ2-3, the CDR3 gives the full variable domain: ETGVTQSPTHLIKTRGQQVTLRCSSQSGHNTVSWYQQALGQGPQFIFQYYREEENGRGNFPPRFSGLQFPNYSSELNVNALELDDSALYLCASSLGGVGGATDTQYFGPGTRLTVL.

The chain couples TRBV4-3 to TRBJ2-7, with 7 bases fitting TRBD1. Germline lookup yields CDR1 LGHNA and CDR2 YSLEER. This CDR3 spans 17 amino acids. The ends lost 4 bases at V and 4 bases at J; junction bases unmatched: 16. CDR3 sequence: CASSRGIDRVSGYEQYF. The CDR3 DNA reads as TGCGCCAGCAGCCGGGGGATCGACAGGGTGAGTGGTTACGAGCAGTACTTC.

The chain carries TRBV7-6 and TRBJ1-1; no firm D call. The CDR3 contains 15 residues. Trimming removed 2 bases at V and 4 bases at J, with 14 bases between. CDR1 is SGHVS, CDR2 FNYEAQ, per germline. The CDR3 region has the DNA TGTGCCAGCAGCTTAAATCCGGATTTGAGCACTGAAGCTTTCTTT. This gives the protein CASSLNPDLSTEAFF.

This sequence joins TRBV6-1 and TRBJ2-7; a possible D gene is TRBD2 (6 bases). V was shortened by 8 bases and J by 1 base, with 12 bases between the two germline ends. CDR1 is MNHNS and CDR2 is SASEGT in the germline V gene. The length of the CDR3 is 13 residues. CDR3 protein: CASYGTSSYEQYF. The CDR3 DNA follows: TGTGCCAGCTACGGGACTTCTTCCTACGAGCAGTACTTC.

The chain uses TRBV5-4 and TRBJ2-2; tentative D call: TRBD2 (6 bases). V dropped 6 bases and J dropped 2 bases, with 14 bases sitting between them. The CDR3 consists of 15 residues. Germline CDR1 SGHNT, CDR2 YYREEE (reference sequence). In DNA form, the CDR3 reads TGTGCCAGCACCTCAAATAGCGGAAACACCGGGGAGCTGTTTTTT. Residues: CASTSNSGNTGELFF.

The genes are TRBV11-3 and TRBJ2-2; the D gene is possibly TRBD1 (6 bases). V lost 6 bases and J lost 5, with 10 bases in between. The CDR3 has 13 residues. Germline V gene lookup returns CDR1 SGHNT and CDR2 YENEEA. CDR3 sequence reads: CASRSGVTGELFF. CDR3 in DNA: TGTGCCAGCAGGTCAGGGGTAACCGGGGAGCTGTTTTTT.

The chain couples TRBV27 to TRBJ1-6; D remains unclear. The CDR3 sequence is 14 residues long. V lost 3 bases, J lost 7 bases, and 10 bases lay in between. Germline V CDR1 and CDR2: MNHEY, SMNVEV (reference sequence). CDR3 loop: CASSFGVGNSPLHF. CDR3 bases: TGTGCCAGCAGTTTCGGTGTTGGGAATTCACCCCTCCACTTT.

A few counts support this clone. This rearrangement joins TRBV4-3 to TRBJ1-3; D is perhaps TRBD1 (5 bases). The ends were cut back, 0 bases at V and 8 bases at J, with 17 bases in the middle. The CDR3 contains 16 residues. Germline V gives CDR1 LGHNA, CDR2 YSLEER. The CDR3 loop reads CASSQDGGRDRDTIYF. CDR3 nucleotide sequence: TGCGCCAGCAGCCAAGATGGTGGCAGGGATAGAGACACCATATATTTT.

CDR3 loop: CASSLGHYTGELFF. Written as DNA, the CDR3 is TGTGCCAGCAGCTTGGGCCATTACACCGGGGAGCTGTTTTTT. V is TRBV5-5 and J is TRBJ2-2; D is unclear. The germline gives CDR1 SGHKS, CDR2 YYEKEE (reference sequence). The CDR3 contains 14 residues. Between the trimmed V and J ends, which lost 0 bases and 3 bases, there was a span of 6 bases.

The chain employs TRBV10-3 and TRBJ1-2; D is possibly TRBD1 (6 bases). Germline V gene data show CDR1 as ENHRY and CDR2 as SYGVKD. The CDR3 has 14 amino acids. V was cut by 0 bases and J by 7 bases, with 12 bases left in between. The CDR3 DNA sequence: TGTGCCATCAGTGAGTCCCCAGGGGCAGGTGGCTACACCTTC. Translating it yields CAISESPGAGGYTF.

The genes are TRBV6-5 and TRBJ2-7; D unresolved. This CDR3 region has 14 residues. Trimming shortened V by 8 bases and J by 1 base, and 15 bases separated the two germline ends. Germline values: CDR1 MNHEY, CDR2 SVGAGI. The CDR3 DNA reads TGTGCCAGCTGCGTTGACAAGGGTTCCTACGAGCAGTACTTC. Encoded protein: CASCVDKGSYEQYF.

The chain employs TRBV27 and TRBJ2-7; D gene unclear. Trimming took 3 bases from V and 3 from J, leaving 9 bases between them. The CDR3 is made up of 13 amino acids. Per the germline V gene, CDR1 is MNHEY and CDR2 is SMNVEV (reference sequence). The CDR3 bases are TGTGCCAGCAGTTTGGGCTCAATCTACGAGCAGTACTTC. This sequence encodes CASSLGSIYEQYF.

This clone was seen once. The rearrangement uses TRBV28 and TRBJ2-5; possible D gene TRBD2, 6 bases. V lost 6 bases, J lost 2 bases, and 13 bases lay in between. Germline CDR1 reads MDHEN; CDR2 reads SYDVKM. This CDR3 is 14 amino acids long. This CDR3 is CASREASEQETQYF. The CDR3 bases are TGTGCCAGCAGGGAGGCTAGCGAGCAAGAGACCCAGTACTTC.

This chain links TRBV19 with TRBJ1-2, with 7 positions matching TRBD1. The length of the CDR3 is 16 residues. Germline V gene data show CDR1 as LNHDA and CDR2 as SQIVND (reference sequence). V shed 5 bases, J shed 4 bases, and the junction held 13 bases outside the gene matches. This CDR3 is CASSAKTGHGVYGYTF. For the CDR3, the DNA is TGTGCCAGTAGTGCCAAGACAGGGCACGGGGTCTATGGCTACACCTTC.

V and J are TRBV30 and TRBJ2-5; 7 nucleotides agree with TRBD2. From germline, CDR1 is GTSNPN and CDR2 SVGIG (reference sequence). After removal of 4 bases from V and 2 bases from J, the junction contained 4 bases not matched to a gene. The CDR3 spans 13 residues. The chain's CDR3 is CAWKRDGQETQYF. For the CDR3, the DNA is TGTGCCTGGAAGCGGGATGGGCAAGAGACCCAGTACTTC.

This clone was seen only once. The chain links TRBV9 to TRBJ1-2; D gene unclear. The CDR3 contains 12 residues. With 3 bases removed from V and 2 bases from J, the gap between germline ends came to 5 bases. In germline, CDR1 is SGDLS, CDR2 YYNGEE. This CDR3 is CASSDNNYGYTF. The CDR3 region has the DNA TGTGCCAGCAGCGACAACAACTATGGCTACACCTTC. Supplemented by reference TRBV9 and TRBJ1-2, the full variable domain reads DSGVTQTPKHLITATGQRVTLRCSPRSGDLSVYWYQQSLDQGLQFLIQYYNGEERAKGNILERFSAQQFPDLHSELNLSSLELGDSALYFCASSDNNYGYTFGSGTRLTVV.

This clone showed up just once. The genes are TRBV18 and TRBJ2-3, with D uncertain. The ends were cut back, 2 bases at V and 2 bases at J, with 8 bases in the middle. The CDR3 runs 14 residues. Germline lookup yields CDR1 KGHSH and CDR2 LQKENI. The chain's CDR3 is CASSPEDSTDTQYF. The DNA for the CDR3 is TGTGCCAGCTCACCAGAAGACTCCACAGATACGCAGTATTTT.

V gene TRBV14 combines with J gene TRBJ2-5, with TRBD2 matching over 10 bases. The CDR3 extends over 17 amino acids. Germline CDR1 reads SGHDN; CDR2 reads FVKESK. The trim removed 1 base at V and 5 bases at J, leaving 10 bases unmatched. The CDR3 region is CASSQVRPSGSRETQYF. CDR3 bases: TGTGCCAGCAGCCAAGTTAGGCCTAGCGGGAGTCGGGAGACCCAGTACTTC.

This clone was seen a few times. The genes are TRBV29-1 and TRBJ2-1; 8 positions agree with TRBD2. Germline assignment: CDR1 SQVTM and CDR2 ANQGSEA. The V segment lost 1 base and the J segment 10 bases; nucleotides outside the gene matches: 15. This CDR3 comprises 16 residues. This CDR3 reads CSVEGDSGRAHEEQFF. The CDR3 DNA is TGCAGCGTTGAAGGTGATTCCGGGAGGGCCCATGAGGAGCAGTTCTTC.

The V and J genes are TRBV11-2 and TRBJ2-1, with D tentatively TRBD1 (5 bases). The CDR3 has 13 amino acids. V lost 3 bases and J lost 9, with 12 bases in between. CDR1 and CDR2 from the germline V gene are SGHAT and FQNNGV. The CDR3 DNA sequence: TGTGCCAGCAGCTTTAGGGGCAGTACTGAGCAGTTCTTC. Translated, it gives CASSFRGSTEQFF.

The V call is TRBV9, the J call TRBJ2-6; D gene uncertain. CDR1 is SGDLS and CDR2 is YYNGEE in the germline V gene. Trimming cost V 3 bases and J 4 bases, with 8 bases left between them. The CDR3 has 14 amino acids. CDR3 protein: CASSARLGANVLTF. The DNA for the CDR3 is TGTGCCAGCAGCGCCCGCCTGGGGGCCAACGTCCTGACTTTC.

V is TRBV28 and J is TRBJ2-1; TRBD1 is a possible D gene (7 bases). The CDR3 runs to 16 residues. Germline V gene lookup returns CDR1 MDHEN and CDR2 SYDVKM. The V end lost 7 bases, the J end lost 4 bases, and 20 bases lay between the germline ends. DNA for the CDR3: TGTGCCAGCACCGAGAGAGGAGGGGGCTCTTACAATGAGCAGTTCTTC. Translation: CASTERGGGSYNEQFF. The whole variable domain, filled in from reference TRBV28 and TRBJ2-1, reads DVKVTQSSRYLVKRTGEKVFLECVQDMDHENMFWYRQDPGLGLRLIYFSYDVKMKEKGDIPEGYSVSREKKERFSLILESASTNQTSMYLCASTERGGGSYNEQFFGPGTRLTVL.

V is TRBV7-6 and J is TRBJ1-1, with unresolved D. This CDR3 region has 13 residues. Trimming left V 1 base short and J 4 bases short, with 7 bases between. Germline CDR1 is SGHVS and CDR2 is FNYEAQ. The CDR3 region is CASSLEVGTEAFF. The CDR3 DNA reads TGTGCCAGCAGCTTAGAAGTGGGCACTGAAGCTTTCTTT.

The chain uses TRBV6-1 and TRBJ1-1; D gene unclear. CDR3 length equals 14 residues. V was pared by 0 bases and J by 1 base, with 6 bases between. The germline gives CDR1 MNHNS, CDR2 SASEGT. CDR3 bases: TGTGCCAGCAGTGAAGCAGGGCCGAACACTGAAGCTTTCTTT. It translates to CASSEAGPNTEAFF.